This T cell receptor beta chain emerged from a study of Graves' ophthalmopathy and Graves' hyperthyroidism. Amplifying from RNA transcripts, the study obtained TCR beta CDR3 regions. Amplification began with first-round RT-PCR using HTBI primers, then second-round multiplex PCR was performed. MiXCR was run by TCRdb on the multiplex PCR reads, yielding one entry per CDR3 protein. The sample contains roughly 1.1 million distinct CDR3 sequences, 36% of which appear only once. This CDR3 contains 14 residues. Between the trimmed V and J ends, which lost 0 bases and 6 bases, there was a span of 9 bases. Per germline, CDR1 MNHEY and CDR2 SVGAGI. General study points: Blood also held most thyroid clonotypes expanded above 0.001 frequency. The model's ophthalmopathy progression predictions had roughly 69% sensitivity and over 72% specificity.

This clonotype was recorded many times. No antigen is known for it. Other autoimmune diseases, uncontrolled infections, pregnancy or lactation excluded patients from enrollment. Clinical symptoms and serum thyroxine were used for diagnosis; TRAb, thyroid ultrasound and orbital computed tomography were also relied on. The V call is TRBV6-5, the J call TRBJ1-5, with a weak D call TRBD1 (5 bases). The sequence was collected from an adult man with Graves' hyperthyroidism. Sequencing input: peripheral blood or thyroid tissue (not recorded which). The CDR3 DNA sequence: TGTGCCAGCAGTTACTCTGGGGGAAGTCAGCCCCAGCATTTT. Amino acids: CASSYSGGSQPQHF.